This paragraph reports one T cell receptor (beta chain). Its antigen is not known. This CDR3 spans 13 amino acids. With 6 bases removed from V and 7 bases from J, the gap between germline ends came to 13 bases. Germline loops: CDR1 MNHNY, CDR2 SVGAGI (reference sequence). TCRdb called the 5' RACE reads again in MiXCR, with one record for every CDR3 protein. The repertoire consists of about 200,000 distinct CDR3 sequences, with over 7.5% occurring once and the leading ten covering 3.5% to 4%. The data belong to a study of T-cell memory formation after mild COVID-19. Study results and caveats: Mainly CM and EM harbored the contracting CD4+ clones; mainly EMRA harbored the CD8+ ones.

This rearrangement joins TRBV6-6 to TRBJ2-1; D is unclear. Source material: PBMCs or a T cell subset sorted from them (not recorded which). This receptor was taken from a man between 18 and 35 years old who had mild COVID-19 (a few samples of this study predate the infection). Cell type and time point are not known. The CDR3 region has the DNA TGTGCCAGCAGCACCCCGGGTGGGAATGAGCAGTTCTTC. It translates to CASSTPGGNEQFF.